This TCR beta chain emerged from a study of OX40 agonist ivuxolimab in advanced cancers. This clone was seen a few times. Produced via immunoSEQ multiplex PCR; TCRdb's table is partial and in-frame only. The sample has about 62,000 clones, approximately 81% seen once. The length of the CDR3 is 16 residues. Trimming removed 6 bases from V and 1 base from J; junction bases left unmatched: 8. The V gene's germline CDR1 is MNHNS and CDR2 SASEGT. The receptor comes from an adult with an advanced solid tumor such as melanoma, head and neck, liver or kidney cancer. The source material was CD4+ or CD8+ T cells sorted from blood, sampled in a trial of the OX40 agonist ivuxolimab. The V gene is TRBV6-1, the J gene TRBJ2-2; 7 bases fit TRBD1. Here the CDR3 reads CASSEQTGRNTGELFF. The CDR3 region has the DNA TGTGCCAGCAGCGAACAGACAGGGCGGAACACCGGGGAGCTGTTTTTT.